What follows are 19 T cell receptor beta chains derived from one specimen sequenced in a study of T cells in Graves' hyperthyroidism and ophthalmopathy. Amplified TCR beta CDR3 regions derived from RNA transcripts. Carried out on the TCR CDR3, a first-round RT-PCR used the HTBI primer set. TCRdb redid the calling of the multiplex PCR reads with MiXCR, one entry per CDR3 protein. The sample contains about 610,000 distinct CDR3 sequences, about 16% of which appear only once. Sequencing used blood. Receptors originate from a woman aged 40 to 50 with Graves' ophthalmopathy.

Many counts were recorded for this clonotype. This chain connects TRBV4-1 to TRBJ1-1; TRBD1 matches 10 bases. CDR3 length: 17 amino acids. The trim removed 1 base at V and 8 bases at J, leaving 13 bases unmatched. Per germline, CDR1 MGHRA and CDR2 YSYEKL. CDR3 amino acids: CASSQVGTGVTRREAFF. CDR3 in DNA: TGCGCCAGCAGCCAAGTTGGGACAGGGGTCACGAGGAGGGAAGCTTTCTTT.

This clonotype was seen more than once but under ten times. The V call is TRBV20-1, the J call TRBJ2-1, with 12 positions matching TRBD1. Losses at the gene ends were 0 bases for V and 7 bases for J; bases not matched to a gene: 7. CDR3 length: 16 amino acids. Germline CDR1 and CDR2: DFQATT and SNEGSKA (reference sequence). Here the CDR3 reads CSARDLWDRGRNEQFF. In DNA form, the CDR3 reads TGCAGTGCTAGAGATCTCTGGGACAGGGGGCGAAATGAGCAGTTCTTC.

This clonotype showed up just a few times. The chain combines TRBV6-5 with TRBJ1-1; tentatively, D is TRBD1 (6 bases). Trimming removed 11 bases from V and 1 base from J, with 20 bases in between. The germline V gene encodes CDR1 MNHEY and CDR2 SVGAGI. CDR3 size: 15 residues. Here the CDR3 reads CAGGLTGLANTEAFF. The CDR3 nucleotides are TGTGCCGGCGGGTTAACAGGGTTAGCGAACACTGAAGCTTTCTTT.

A few counts support this clonotype. The chain links TRBV20-1 to TRBJ2-3; 8 bases are shared with TRBD2. CDR3 length equals 15 residues. Trimming took 5 bases from V and 2 from J; bases not matched to a gene: 9. Germline CDR1 reads DFQATT; CDR2 reads SNEGSKA (reference sequence). CDR3 loop: CSALGLAVTTDTQYF. Here the CDR3 DNA reads TGCAGTGCTCTCGGACTAGCCGTGACCACAGATACGCAGTATTTT.

A few counts support this clonotype. This sequence joins TRBV4-1 and TRBJ1-3, with 8 bases matching TRBD1. The germline V gene has CDR1 MGHRA and CDR2 YSYEKL. This CDR3 contains 16 residues. Germline trimming cut 1 base from V and 4 bases from J; bases unmatched to any gene: 6. CDR3 loop: CASSQAETGAGNTIYF. CDR3 DNA sequence: TGCGCCAGCAGCCAAGCCGAGACAGGGGCGGGAAACACCATATATTTT.

This clonotype was observed a few times. The V call is TRBV10-1, the J call TRBJ2-7; D is possibly TRBD2 (6 bases). Trimming stripped 3 bases from V and 5 bases from J, with 29 bases between. Germline-derived CDR1 and CDR2 are WNHNN and SYGVQD (reference sequence). This CDR3 is 19 amino acids long. CDR3: CASSEPSDWAGMRRDEQYF. CDR3 coding DNA: TGCGCCAGCAGTGAACCCTCAGATTGGGCGGGAATGAGACGGGACGAGCAGTACTTC.

The gene calls are TRBV11-2 and TRBJ1-1; D is undetermined. The CDR3 is 14 amino acids. Germline-derived CDR1 and CDR2 are SGHAT and FQNNGV. Trimming cost V 2 bases and J 4 bases, with 11 bases left between them. The CDR3 region has the DNA TGTGCCAGCAGCTTAACGAGGAAACCCACTGAAGCTTTCTTT. Residues: CASSLTRKPTEAFF.

The chain combines TRBV5-4 with TRBJ1-6; weak D call: TRBD1 (5 bases). Germline V gene data show CDR1 as SGHNT and CDR2 as YYREEE (reference sequence). V lost 4 bases, J lost 10 bases, and 18 bases lay in between. This CDR3 spans 15 amino acids. This CDR3 reads CASSLGEAIDSPLHF. In nucleotides, the CDR3 is TGTGCCAGCAGCCTGGGGGAGGCGATAGACTCACCCCTCCACTTT.

This clonotype was recorded a few times. The CDR3 loop reads CASSGTPGPNTEAFF. CDR3 in DNA: TGTGCCAGCAGTGGGACCCCGGGACCCAACACTGAAGCTTTCTTT. This sequence joins TRBV6-1 and TRBJ1-1; tentatively, D is TRBD1 (5 bases). In germline, CDR1 is MNHNS, CDR2 SASEGT. V lost 4 bases and J lost 2, with 14 bases in between. CDR3 length equals 15 residues.

This clonotype was found many times. The chain uses TRBV25-1 and TRBJ1-4; 9 bases are a match to TRBD1. V lost 3 bases, J lost 5 bases, and 4 bases stayed unmatched. The CDR3 loop spans 15 amino acids. From germline, CDR1 is MGHDK and CDR2 SYGVNS. The chain's CDR3 is CASSDQTGGNEKLFF. The CDR3, as DNA: TGTGCCAGCAGTGACCAGACAGGGGGGAATGAAAAACTGTTTTTT. Filled out from reference TRBV25-1 and TRBJ1-4, the complete variable domain reads EADIYQTPRYLVIGTGKKITLECSQTMGHDKMYWYQQDPGMELHLIHYSYGVNSTEKGDLSSESTVSRIRTEHFPLTLESARPSHTSQYLCASSDQTGGNEKLFFGSGTQLSVL.

As concerns this clonotype: It may be a read error: a sequence one base away is much more abundant. The rearrangement joins TRBV6-1 to TRBJ2-5; TRBD1 matches at 8 bases. This CDR3 is built from 14 residues. CDR1 and CDR2 (germline): MNHNS, SASEGT. V dropped 3 bases and J dropped 3; count of bases not matched to a gene: 3. CDR3 sequence (DNA): TGTGCCAGCAGTGAGTCGACAGGGGAAGAGACCCAGTACTTC. This sequence encodes CASSESTGEETQYF.

The chain recombines TRBV7-9 with TRBJ2-3, with 11 nucleotides matching TRBD2. Germline CDR1 is SEHNR and CDR2 is FQNEAQ (reference sequence). J lost 7 bases, V lost 5 bases, and 11 bases had no gene match. The CDR3 has 16 amino acids. The CDR3 here is CASSPSPGLAAYTQYF. The CDR3 bases are TGTGCCAGCAGCCCCTCTCCGGGACTAGCGGCTTATACGCAGTATTTT.

This rearrangement joins TRBV6-5 to TRBJ2-3; tentative D call: TRBD1 (5 bases). With 7 bases removed from V and 4 bases from J, the gap between germline ends came to 18 bases. The germline CDR1 and CDR2 sequences are MNHEY and SVGAGI. The CDR3 covers 15 residues. This chain's CDR3 is CASIIRGLRADTQYF. The DNA for the CDR3 is TGTGCCAGCATTATTAGGGGTTTGCGAGCAGATACGCAGTATTTT.

This clonotype was recorded many times. This chain uses TRBV5-1 with TRBJ2-2; no clear D. The CDR3 length is 16 residues. Germline V gene sequence: CDR1 SGHRS, CDR2 YFSETQ. Trimming took 0 bases from V and 0 from J, leaving 9 bases between them. For the CDR3, the DNA is TGCGCCAGCAGCTTGGTAGTCGGCGCGAACACCGGGGAGCTGTTTTTT. As protein: CASSLVVGANTGELFF.

Only one count was recorded for this clonotype. The chain combines TRBV28 with TRBJ1-2, with TRBD1 identical over 9 bases. Trimming removed 7 bases from V and 3 bases from J; junction bases left unmatched: 9. CDR1 is MDHEN, CDR2 SYDVKM, per germline. The CDR3 spans 15 residues. CDR3 region: CASTRPGTGYYGYTF. For the CDR3, the DNA is TGTGCCAGCACACGTCCCGGGACAGGGTACTATGGCTACACCTTC.

The CDR3 protein is CSARDAGGPQETQYF. CDR3 nucleotide sequence: TGCAGTGCTAGAGATGCGGGGGGACCTCAAGAGACCCAGTACTTC. The genes are TRBV20-1 and TRBJ2-5; TRBD2 matches 8 bases. This CDR3 has 15 residues. The germline V gene has CDR1 DFQATT and CDR2 SNEGSKA (reference sequence). V lost 0 bases to trimming and J lost 2 bases; unmatched junction nucleotides: 5.

The V and J genes are TRBV11-2 and TRBJ2-5; D unresolved. The CDR3 is 15 residues long. CDR1 and CDR2 (germline): SGHAT, FQNNGV. V lost 2 bases, J lost 4 bases, and 14 bases lay in between. CDR3: CASSLPGYFPETQYF. The CDR3 DNA is TGTGCCAGCAGCTTACCAGGATACTTCCCAGAGACCCAGTACTTC.

This clonotype was counted at least ten times. The V gene is TRBV2, the J gene TRBJ2-1; 11 bases line up with TRBD2. Germline loops: CDR1 SNHLY, CDR2 FYNNEI. V shed 2 bases, J shed 15 bases, and the junction held 9 bases outside the gene matches. There are 14 residues in the CDR3. CDR3 coding DNA: TGTGCCAGCAGTGAACTAGCGGGAGGTCTGGGCGGGTTCTTC. It translates to CASSELAGGLGGFF.

This clonotype was counted between two and nine times. The chain links TRBV12-3 or TRBV12-4 to TRBJ2-1; 9 bases align to TRBD2. CDR3 size: 15 residues. After removal of 3 bases from V and 10 bases from J, the junction contained 10 bases not matched to a gene. CDR3 protein: CASSLEAGGLWEQFF. CDR3 sequence (DNA): TGTGCCAGCAGTTTGGAAGCGGGGGGTCTCTGGGAGCAGTTCTTC.